Listed below are T cell receptor beta chains from one sample, sequenced in a study of Ad26.COV2.S vaccination and SARS-CoV-2 variants. TCRdb's table, derived via immunoSEQ multiplex PCR, lists solely in-frame clones and lacks some. The repertoire holds about 680,000 clones, with around 89% as singletons. The sequencing here drew on peripheral blood, taken in a trial of Ad26.COV2.S vaccine versus placebo. The origin of the receptors is a person aged 18-65 years who received the Ad26.COV2.S COVID-19 vaccine or a placebo. The CDR3 runs from the conserved cysteine through the conserved F or W. The D gene is left open where the match is weak. Rows give clone size only sometimes, using once, few, many, or a class for an expanded clone.

abundance,v_gene,d_gene,j_gene,CDR3aa,CDR3nt
.,TRBV6-5,TRBD1,TRBJ1-1,CASRRTGGNEAFF,TGTGCCAGCAGACGGACAGGGGGGAATGAAGCTTTCTTT
.,TRBV7-2,TRBD2,TRBJ2-1,CASSAPRGDEQFF,TGTGCCAGCAGCGCTCCTCGGGGGGATGAGCAGTTCTTC
.,TRBV5-1,TRBD1,TRBJ1-5,CASSPDRVTNSNQPQHF,TGCGCCAGCAGCCCGGACAGGGTAACTAATAGCAATCAGCCCCAGCATTTT
.,TRBV27,TRBD2,TRBJ2-7,CASSPGLAVYEQYF,TGTGCCAGCAGTCCGGGCCTAGCGGTCTACGAGCAGTACTTC
.,TRBV7-2,.,TRBJ1-2,CASSLEGADYGYTF,TGTGCCAGCAGCTTAGAAGGGGCGGACTATGGCTACACCTTC
.,TRBV9,.,TRBJ2-3,CASSVTRGLTDTQYF,TGTGCCAGCAGCGTAACCCGGGGTCTCACAGATACGCAGTATTTT
.,TRBV2,.,TRBJ2-4,CASSDYTQYF,TGTGCCAGCAGTGATTACACCCAGTACTTC
.,TRBV10-1,.,TRBJ1-1,CASSKEGFTEAFF,TGCGCCAGCTCAAAGGAGGGGTTCACTGAAGCTTTCTTT
.,TRBV19,TRBD1,TRBJ2-7,CASSILPGQGTYEQYF,TGTGCCAGTAGTATATTACCGGGACAGGGAACCTACGAGCAGTACTTC
.,TRBV18,TRBD2,TRBJ2-7,CASSTSGRVYEQYF,TGTGCCAGCTCAACAAGCGGGAGGGTTTACGAGCAGTACTTC
.,TRBV5-1,TRBD2,TRBJ2-2,CASSVGLAGSTGELFF,TGCGCCAGCAGCGTGGGACTAGCGGGTTCTACCGGGGAGCTGTTTTTT
.,TRBV7-6,.,TRBJ1-6,CASSLATADYNSPLHF,TGTGCCAGCAGCTTAGCAACGGCAGATTATAATTCACCCCTCCACTTT
.,TRBV9,.,TRBJ1-6,CASSVGTQNSPLHF,TGTGCCAGCAGCGTAGGAACACAGAATTCACCCCTCCACTTT
.,TRBV19,.,TRBJ2-7,CASSPLQVVGGEQYF,TGTGCCAGTAGCCCTCTACAGGTCGTGGGTGGCGAGCAGTACTTC
.,TRBV24-1,.,TRBJ2-6,CATSDPTVFGANVLTF,TGTGCCACCAGTGACCCGACAGTCTTTGGGGCCAACGTCCTGACTTTC
few,TRBV12-3/TRBV12-4,.,TRBJ1-6,CASSLGIGSPLHF,TGTGCCAGCAGTTTGGGGATCGGGTCACCCCTCCACTTT
.,TRBV5-6,TRBD2,TRBJ2-3,CASSFTAGGTDTQYF,TGTGCCAGCAGCTTTACCGCGGGGGGCACAGATACGCAGTATTTT
.,TRBV19,TRBD1,TRBJ1-6,CASTKAPDRGMGSPLHF,TGTGCCAGTACCAAGGCCCCCGACAGGGGGATGGGGTCACCCCTCCACTTT
once,TRBV6-2/TRBV6-3,.,TRBJ1-5,CASSYFQGTLDPSNQPQHF,TGTGCCAGCAGTTACTTCCAGGGGACCCTCGACCCTAGCAATCAGCCCCAGCATTTT
.,TRBV11-2,TRBD1,TRBJ1-3,CASSTGGWSGNTIYF,TGTGCCAGCAGCACAGGGGGTTGGTCTGGAAACACCATATATTTT
.,TRBV5-8,.,TRBJ2-5,CASSRSGYQETQYF,TGTGCCAGCAGCCGGTCAGGGTACCAAGAGACCCAGTACTTC
.,TRBV6-2/TRBV6-3,.,TRBJ2-1,CASSSGNSYNEQFF,TGTGCCAGCAGTTCAGGTAACTCCTACAATGAGCAGTTCTTC
.,TRBV18,.,TRBJ2-7,CASSPGKGDSYEQYF,TGTGCCAGCTCACCAGGGAAAGGGGATTCCTACGAGCAGTACTTC
.,TRBV6-5,.,TRBJ2-7,CASKPGLGGPYEQYF,TGTGCCAGCAAGCCCGGGTTGGGGGGACCCTACGAGCAGTACTTC
.,TRBV5-6,.,TRBJ1-1,CASSELSNTEAFF,TGTGCCAGCAGCGAGCTCAGTAACACTGAAGCTTTCTTT
.,TRBV5-1,TRBD2,TRBJ2-1,CASSLVLAGAYEQFF,TGCGCCAGCAGCTTGGTACTAGCGGGAGCTTATGAGCAGTTCTTC
.,TRBV7-2,.,TRBJ2-2,CASSRGENTGELFF,TGTGCCAGCAGCCGCGGGGAGAACACCGGGGAGCTGTTTTTT
.,TRBV6-2/TRBV6-3,.,TRBJ2-7,CASSYHVAPYEQYF,TGTGCCAGCAGTTACCACGTGGCGCCCTACGAGCAGTACTTC
.,TRBV7-2,TRBD2,TRBJ2-3,CATGTSGILTDTQYF,TGTGCCACCGGGACTAGCGGGATCCTCACAGATACGCAGTATTTT
many,TRBV12-3/TRBV12-4,.,TRBJ1-1,CASSYAANTEAFF,TGTGCCAGCAGTTACGCAGCGAACACTGAAGCTTTCTTT
few,TRBV7-2,TRBD1,TRBJ1-5,CASSLGLGMGQDIGQPQHF,TGTGCCAGCAGCTTGGGCCTTGGCATGGGACAGGACATAGGTCAGCCCCAGCATTTT
once,TRBV20-1,.,TRBJ2-1,CSAAPHNEQFF,TGCAGTGCAGCGCCCCACAATGAGCAGTTCTTC
.,TRBV5-1,.,TRBJ1-1,CASSPQGTNTEAFF,TGCGCCAGCAGTCCACAGGGCACGAACACTGAAGCTTTCTTT
few,TRBV30,TRBD2,TRBJ2-7,CAWSSLVAGGQYF,TGTGCCTGGAGCTCATTAGTAGCGGGAGGCCAGTACTTC
.,TRBV11-2,TRBD1,TRBJ1-2,CASSLVGQANYGYTF,TGTGCCAGCAGCTTAGTAGGACAGGCTAACTATGGCTACACCTTC
.,TRBV21-1,.,TRBJ1-2,CASSRRGATTGQGAKGYTF,TGTGCCAGCAGCCGACGAGGGGCTACCACCGGACAGGGGGCGAAGGGCTACACCTTC
.,TRBV9,TRBD1,TRBJ1-2,CASSVRDRGAYGYTF,TGTGCCAGCAGCGTAAGGGACAGGGGGGCCTATGGCTACACCTTC
.,TRBV15,TRBD1,TRBJ1-2,CATSRAGTGDYGYTF,TGTGCCACCAGCAGAGCGGGGACAGGGGACTATGGCTACACCTTC
.,TRBV18,.,TRBJ2-7,CASSASGTHSYEQYF,TGTGCCAGCTCAGCATCCGGGACGCACTCCTACGAGCAGTACTTC
.,TRBV25-1,.,TRBJ2-1,CASTQGRYNEQFF,TGTGCCAGCACCCAAGGACGGTACAATGAGCAGTTCTTC
.,TRBV4-2,.,TRBJ1-4,CASSQEGPPREEKLFF,TGTGCCAGCAGCCAAGAGGGTCCTCCCAGGGAGGAAAAACTGTTTTTT
.,TRBV3-1/TRBV3-2,.,TRBJ1-1,CASSQVPGLGTEAFF,TGTGCCAGCAGCCAAGTCCCAGGTCTGGGCACTGAAGCTTTCTTT
.,TRBV12-3/TRBV12-4,.,TRBJ2-5,CASSQTPRETQYF,TGTGCCAGCAGCCAAACCCCTAGAGAGACCCAGTACTTC
.,TRBV6-5,.,TRBJ1-1,CASSPQQDMNTEAFF,TGTGCCAGCAGTCCCCAACAGGACATGAACACTGAAGCTTTCTTT
.,TRBV7-9,.,TRBJ1-1,CASSVGEAEAFF,TGTGCCAGCAGCGTCGGGGAGGCTGAAGCTTTCTTT
.,TRBV6-5,TRBD1,TRBJ2-5,CASSYSGQGKETQYF,TGTGCCAGCAGTTACTCGGGACAGGGAAAAGAGACCCAGTACTTC
.,TRBV2,.,TRBJ1-6,CASRSGTNSPLHF,TGTGCCAGCAGAAGCGGCACAAATTCACCCCTCCACTTT
.,TRBV6-5,.,TRBJ1-1,CASSYVRPSNTEAFF,TGTGCCAGCAGTTACGTTCGACCCTCGAACACTGAAGCTTTCTTT
.,TRBV2,.,TRBJ1-6,CASCIQGYNSPLHF,TGTGCCAGCTGTATACAGGGATATAATTCACCCCTCCACTTT
.,TRBV19,.,TRBJ1-2,CASNRGNLRGTSYGYTF,TGTGCCAGTAACCGGGGCAACCTCAGGGGTACCAGCTATGGCTACACCTTC
once,TRBV11-2,.,TRBJ2-7,CASGGVFSYEQYF,TGTGCCAGTGGAGGGGTCTTCTCCTACGAGCAGTACTTC
once,TRBV3-1/TRBV3-2,TRBD2,TRBJ2-1,CASSLLGTSPVEQFF,TGTGCCAGCAGCTTACTTGGGACTAGCCCGGTTGAGCAGTTCTTC
.,TRBV3-1/TRBV3-2,.,TRBJ1-2,CASSQEGGGRSLNRYTF,TGTGCCAGCAGCCAAGAGGGGGGAGGGAGGTCTTTGAATCGCTACACCTTC
.,TRBV5-1,TRBD1,TRBJ2-6,CASSLPGTVSGANVLTF,TGCGCCAGCAGTTTGCCCGGGACAGTCTCTGGGGCCAACGTCCTGACTTTC
.,TRBV6-2/TRBV6-3,.,TRBJ1-1,CASSYSGGTEAFF,TGTGCCAGCAGTTACTCTGGGGGGACTGAAGCTTTCTTT
.,TRBV6-6,.,TRBJ1-1,CASSYRLQNTEAFF,TGTGCCAGCAGTTACAGGCTTCAGAACACTGAAGCTTTCTTT
.,TRBV4-1,.,TRBJ2-7,CASSQDGRALEQYF,TGCGCCAGCAGCCAAGATGGCAGGGCCCTGGAGCAGTACTTC
many,TRBV15,.,TRBJ2-7,CATSRGTAFNEQYF,TGTGCCACCAGCAGAGGGACAGCCTTCAACGAGCAGTACTTC
.,TRBV7-3,.,TRBJ2-6,CASSPRDILPAGANVLTF,TGTGCCAGCAGCCCGCGGGACATTCTCCCTGCTGGGGCCAACGTCCTGACTTTC
.,TRBV6-5,.,TRBJ1-1,CASMRTDEAFF,TGTGCCAGCATGAGGACAGATGAAGCTTTCTTT